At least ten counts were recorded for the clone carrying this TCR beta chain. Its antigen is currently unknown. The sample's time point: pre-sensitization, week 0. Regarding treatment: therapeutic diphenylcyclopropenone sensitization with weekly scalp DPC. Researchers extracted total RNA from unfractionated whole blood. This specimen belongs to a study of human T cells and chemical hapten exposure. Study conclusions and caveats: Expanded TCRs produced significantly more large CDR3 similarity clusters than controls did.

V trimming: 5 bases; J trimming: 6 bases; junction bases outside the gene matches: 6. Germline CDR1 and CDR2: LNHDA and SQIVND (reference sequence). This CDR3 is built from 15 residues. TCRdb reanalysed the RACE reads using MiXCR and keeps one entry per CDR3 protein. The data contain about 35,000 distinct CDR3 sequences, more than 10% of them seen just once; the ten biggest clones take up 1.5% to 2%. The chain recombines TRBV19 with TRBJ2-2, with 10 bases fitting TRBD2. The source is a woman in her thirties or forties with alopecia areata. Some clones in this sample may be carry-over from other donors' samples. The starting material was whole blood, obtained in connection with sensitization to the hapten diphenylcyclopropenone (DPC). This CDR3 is CASSQSGGAAGELFF. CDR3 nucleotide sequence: TGTGCCAGTAGTCAGAGCGGGGGGGCTGCCGGGGAGCTGTTTTTT.